The 21 T cell receptor beta chains reported below all come from one sample, sequenced in a study of blood T cell repertoires in COVID-19. The assay was immunoSEQ multiplex PCR, and TCRdb's table has in-frame clones only and misses some. The sample contains tens of thousands of clones, roughly 80% of which appear only once. Sequenced: peripheral blood. Source of these receptors: a middle-aged man with active or convalescent COVID-19.

The chain recombines TRBV4-1 with TRBJ2-7; TRBD1 matches 10 bases. Germline assignment: CDR1 MGHRA and CDR2 YSYEKL. V shed 1 base, J shed 3 bases, and the junction held 3 bases outside the gene matches. The length of the CDR3 is 15 residues. CDR3 sequence (DNA): TGCGCCAGCAGCCAAGGACAGGGGGCTGGCTACGAGCAGTACTTC. This translates into CASSQGQGAGYEQYF.

The chain couples TRBV3-1 (or the pseudogene TRBV3-2) to TRBJ1-2, with 8 bases aligning to TRBD1. The germline V gene encodes CDR1 LGHDT and CDR2 YNNKEL (reference sequence). The V segment lost 1 base and the J segment 7 bases; nucleotides outside the gene matches: 8. The CDR3 extends over 15 amino acids. The CDR3 DNA is TGTGCCAGCAGCCAAGGGTCGGCAGGGGGCTTTGGCTACACCTTC. Its protein is CASSQGSAGGFGYTF.

This chain uses TRBV30 with TRBJ1-2; 8 positions agree with TRBD1. V shed 5 bases and J 4 bases; nucleotides not matched to a gene: 3. Germline V CDR1 and CDR2: GTSNPN, SVGIG (reference sequence). The CDR3 sequence is 12 residues long. CDR3 in amino acids: CAWGQGGYGYTF. CDR3 sequence (DNA): TGTGCCTGGGGACAGGGAGGCTATGGCTACACCTTC.

The chain joins TRBV7-9 to TRBJ1-1, with D perhaps matching TRBD1 (5 bases). The germline V gene has CDR1 SEHNR and CDR2 FQNEAQ (reference sequence). The length of the CDR3 is 16 residues. Between the trimmed V and J ends, which lost 5 bases and 1 base, there was a span of 17 bases. For the CDR3, the DNA is TGTGCCAGCAGCCACGGAATTCTGGACAAGAACACTGAAGCTTTCTTT. Translating gives CASSHGILDKNTEAFF.

The chain has TRBV12-3 or TRBV12-4 and TRBJ1-5; D gene uncertain. This CDR3 region has 13 residues. Trimming cost V 8 bases and J 4 bases, with 12 bases left between them. CDR3: CASRTGSNQPQHF. CDR3 DNA: TGTGCCAGCCGGACGGGGTCTAATCAGCCCCAGCATTTT.

The gene calls are TRBV19 and TRBJ2-2, with 8 bases aligning to TRBD1. Trimming took 5 bases from V and 7 from J; bases not matched to a gene: 9. The CDR3 has 15 residues. The germline gives CDR1 LNHDA, CDR2 SQIVND (reference sequence). The CDR3 sequence is CASSVPGQEGGELFF. CDR3 sequence (DNA): TGTGCCAGTAGTGTGCCGGGACAGGAAGGCGGGGAGCTGTTTTTT.

This sequence joins TRBV4-1 and TRBJ2-1; maybe TRBD1 (7 bases). The CDR3 consists of 17 residues. The V end lost 0 bases, the J end lost 4 bases, and 16 bases lay between the germline ends. Germline V gives CDR1 MGHRA, CDR2 YSYEKL. Written as DNA, the CDR3 is TGCGCCAGCAGCCAAGAAGAAATATCAGGGGGGTACAATGAGCAGTTCTTC. This codes for CASSQEEISGGYNEQFF.

The chain recombines TRBV2 with TRBJ1-2; unclear D gene. Trimming took off 3 bases at V and 3 bases at J, with 8 bases between the two ends. Germline CDR1 is SNHLY and CDR2 is FYNNEI. CDR3 length: 13 amino acids. This CDR3 reads CASSEERDYGYTF. In nucleotides, the CDR3 is TGTGCCAGCAGTGAGGAGCGGGACTATGGCTACACCTTC.

In nucleotides, the CDR3 is TGTGCCAGCAGCCATGGGGCGGAAGAGACCCAGTACTTC. Residues: CASSHGAEETQYF. The rearrangement links TRBV3-1 (or the pseudogene TRBV3-2) to TRBJ2-5; D is possibly TRBD1 (5 bases). Germline V gene lookup returns CDR1 LGHDT and CDR2 YNNKEL (reference sequence). V was shortened by 3 bases and J by 3 bases, with 8 bases between the two germline ends. The CDR3 spans 13 residues.

The CDR3 sequence: CASSIVRGAGYGYTF. The CDR3, as DNA: TGTGCCAGTAGTATAGTTCGGGGAGCAGGCTATGGCTACACCTTC. The chain couples TRBV19 to TRBJ1-2; D uncertain. Germline assignment: CDR1 LNHDA and CDR2 SQIVND (reference sequence). This CDR3 contains 15 residues. Trimming left V 1 base short and J 4 bases short, with 13 bases between.

This clone occurred a few times. The V call is TRBV6-4, the J call TRBJ2-6; D gene ambiguous. CDR3 size: 15 residues. Deletions cut 0 bases from V and 4 bases from J, with 7 bases between. Germline CDR1 reads MRHNA; CDR2 reads SNTAGT. Written as DNA, the CDR3 is TGTGCCAGCAGTGACTCGGCCCAAGGGGCCAACGTCCTGACTTTC. This translates into CASSDSAQGANVLTF.

The chain uses TRBV7-3 and TRBJ2-2, with TRBD2 matching 11 bases. Germline V gene sequence: CDR1 SGHTA, CDR2 FQGTGA. The CDR3 has 15 residues. V was pared by 5 bases and J by 6 bases, with 5 bases of the junction left unmatched. The CDR3 protein is CASSLSTSGAGELFF. The CDR3 region has the DNA TGTGCCAGCAGCCTATCGACTAGCGGGGCCGGGGAGCTGTTTTTT.

This clone has only a few counts. The genes are TRBV11-3 and TRBJ1-2; D may be TRBD1 (5 bases). The CDR3 is 15 residues long. CDR1 and CDR2 (germline): SGHNT, YENEEA. Trimming removed 5 bases from V and 4 bases from J, with 17 bases in between. CDR3 sequence (DNA): TGTGCCAGCAGCCTCAGGGTCCCGTTTTTCTATGGCTACACCTTC. Protein product: CASSLRVPFFYGYTF.

This clone was recorded only once. The chain recombines TRBV7-8 with TRBJ2-7, with D possibly TRBD2 on 5 matching bases. This CDR3 is 15 amino acids long. Germline-derived CDR1 and CDR2 are SGHVS and FQNEAQ. Trimming cost V 6 bases and J 6 bases, with 21 bases left between them. The CDR3 protein is CASSLALAGAGEQYF. The CDR3, as DNA: TGTGCCAGCAGTCTCGCCTTAGCCGGCGCGGGCGAGCAGTACTTC.

The J gene is TRBJ1-5, the V gene TRBV7-9, with D tentatively TRBD1 (5 bases). CDR1 SEHNR and CDR2 FQNEAQ come from the germline V gene (reference sequence). Trimming took off 5 bases at V and 2 bases at J, with 13 bases between the two ends. The CDR3 runs to 15 residues. The CDR3 reads CASSISLGGNQPQHF. CDR3 bases: TGTGCCAGCAGCATTTCGTTAGGGGGCAATCAGCCCCAGCATTTT. The full variable domain, with the rest looked up from reference TRBV7-9 and TRBJ1-5, is DTGVSQNPRHKITKRGQNVTFRCDPISEHNRLYWYRQTLGQGPEFLTYFQNEAQLEKSRLLSDRFSAERPKGSFSTLEIQRTEQGDSAMYLCASSISLGGNQPQHFGDGTRLSIL.

The chain is built from TRBV5-1 and TRBJ2-7; D perhaps matches TRBD1 (7 bases). CDR3 length: 15 amino acids. Germline CDR1 is SGHRS and CDR2 is YFSETQ. Trimming pared 3 bases from V and 2 bases from J, leaving 15 bases between. In nucleotides, the CDR3 is TGCGCCAGCAGCTGGGGGCGGGACAGAGCCTACGAGCAGTACTTC. Translating it yields CASSWGRDRAYEQYF.

This chain joins TRBV19 and TRBJ2-2; 13 nucleotides line up with TRBD2. From germline, CDR1 is LNHDA and CDR2 SQIVND (reference sequence). The V gene end was trimmed by 0 bases and the J gene end by 1 base; junction bases not matched to a gene: 2. The CDR3 is made up of 18 amino acids. The CDR3 loop reads CASSIEGLAGLNTGELFF. CDR3 DNA: TGTGCCAGTAGTATAGAGGGACTAGCGGGGCTGAACACCGGGGAGCTGTTTTTT.

This clone was observed a single time. J is TRBJ1-1 and V is TRBV7-3; D is unclear. This CDR3 has 15 residues. V shed 2 bases and J shed 1 base, with 11 bases lying between them. CDR1 is SGHTA, CDR2 FQGTGA, per germline. CDR3: CASSLGGYANTEAFF. CDR3 in DNA: TGTGCCAGCAGCTTAGGAGGGTATGCGAACACTGAAGCTTTCTTT.

The chain couples TRBV4-1 to TRBJ2-7; TRBD2 matches 14 bases. V dropped 1 base and J dropped 4; count of bases not matched to a gene: 18. This CDR3 comprises 21 residues. CDR1 and CDR2 (germline): MGHRA, YSYEKL. CDR3 amino acids: CASSQGTGTSGSPPCNYEQYF. The DNA of the CDR3 is TGCGCCAGCAGCCAAGGTACCGGGACTAGCGGGAGTCCGCCCTGTAATTACGAGCAGTACTTC.

The chain uses TRBV5-3 and TRBJ2-1; TRBD2 matches 8 bases. TRBV5-3 is an ORF, with its function uncertain. The CDR3 is 16 residues long. Unmatched junction bases numbered 12, after V lost 1 base and J lost 9 bases. In nucleotides, the CDR3 is TGTGCCAGAAGCTTGTTTTTCCGGGGGGGCTTTGGTGAGCAGTTCTTC. It yields the protein CARSLFFRGGFGEQFF.

The J gene is TRBJ2-7, the V gene TRBV10-3, with D perhaps TRBD2 (7 bases). The V end lost 8 bases, the J end lost 1 base, and 15 bases lay between the germline ends. The germline gives CDR1 ENHRY, CDR2 SYGVKD. This CDR3 is built from 14 residues. The CDR3 spells CAIRSGGVSYEQYF. The CDR3 DNA reads TGTGCCATCCGGTCGGGGGGCGTTTCCTACGAGCAGTACTTC.